This TCR beta chain was documented in a study of blood T cell repertoires in COVID-19. For the study at large: Sources were T cells, B-cell-depleted T cells, or PBMCs; the material itself was cDNA or gDNA.

The CDR3 loop spans 16 amino acids. The germline V gene has CDR1 MNHEY and CDR2 SVGAGI. V was pared by 0 bases and J by 1 base, with 3 bases of the junction left unmatched. Method: immunoSEQ multiplex PCR; TCRdb's copy keeps in-frame clones and lacks some. The sample has around 200,000 clones, around nine tenths seen once; the top ten hold roughly 0.8%. Participants were aged about 18 to 90 years, lived in around 22 US areas, and enrolled virtually. The sample consisted of PBMCs or T cells enriched from blood (not recorded which). The rearrangement uses TRBV6-5 and TRBJ2-5, with 9 bases lining up with TRBD1. The receptor was isolated from a woman aged 18-29 years who had recovered from COVID-19. The CDR3: CASSYSGQGLQETQYF. CDR3 nucleotide sequence: TGTGCCAGCAGTTACTCGGGACAGGGTCTCCAAGAGACCCAGTACTTC.